These 21 T cell receptor beta chains were all obtained from the same sample, sequenced in a study of monozygotic twins with inflammatory bowel disease. TCRdb re-called the 5' RACE reads, yielding one record per CDR3 amino acid sequence without DNA. The table for this sample gives over 120,000 distinct CDR3 sequences. Specimen: blood. Receptor source: a human donor with ulcerative colitis or Crohn's disease, or a healthy co-twin of an affected twin (not recorded which).

The V and J genes are TRBV11-3 and TRBJ2-5; the TCRdb call, TRBD1, lacks DNA for checking. Germline assignment: CDR1 SGHNT and CDR2 YENEEA. The length of the CDR3 is 15 residues. This chain's CDR3 is CASSFGSLGAETQYF.

The chain is built from TRBV4-1 and TRBJ1-6. This CDR3 has 12 amino acids. The germline V gene has CDR1 MGHRA and CDR2 YSYEKL. CDR3 residues: CASSQEGSPLHF.

The CDR3: CPSTRLGRGTYEQYF. V and J are TRBV28 and TRBJ2-7; the TRBD1 assignment by TCRdb is unverifiable without DNA. This CDR3 comprises 15 residues. Per germline, CDR1 MDHEN and CDR2 SYDVKM.

V usage is TRBV7-2 and J usage is TRBJ2-2. Looked up from germline, CDR1 is SGHTA and CDR2 is FQGNSA. The CDR3 has 13 amino acids. The CDR3 spells CASRPAWTGELFF.

The CDR3 region is CASSPNPPEAFF. J is TRBJ1-1 and V is TRBV12-3 or TRBV12-4. The CDR3 extends over 12 amino acids.

The rearrangement links TRBV6-2 or TRBV6-3 to TRBJ2-7. This CDR3 comprises 17 residues. From germline, CDR1 is MNHEY and CDR2 SVGEGT. Here the CDR3 reads CASSYGTRSGRAYEQYF.

V gene TRBV20-1 combines with J gene TRBJ2-1; TCRdb's D gene call, TRBD1, goes unchecked for lack of DNA. Germline lookup yields CDR1 DFQATT and CDR2 SNEGSKA (reference sequence). This CDR3 region has 13 residues. The CDR3: CSASRDRVNEQFF.

The V and J genes are TRBV19 and TRBJ1-2; TCRdb's assignment of TRBD1 cannot be checked, as there is no DNA. Germline V CDR1 and CDR2: LNHDA, SQIVND (reference sequence). The length of the CDR3 is 14 residues. Here the CDR3 reads CASSIPGQGYGYTF.

The chain carries TRBV27 and TRBJ2-3. The CDR3 extends over 14 amino acids. CDR1 MNHEY and CDR2 SMNVEV come from the germline V gene (reference sequence). This chain's CDR3 is CASSLWASTDTQYF.

This CDR3 is CASSFSGSGTDTQYF. The chain is built from TRBV6-1 and TRBJ2-3; TCRdb's D call of TRBD2 is untestable without DNA. The CDR3 is made up of 15 amino acids. The germline gives CDR1 MNHNS, CDR2 SASEGT.

The V call is TRBV3-1, the J call TRBJ2-2. Germline V CDR1 and CDR2: LGHDT, YNNKEL (reference sequence). This CDR3 has 14 amino acids. The CDR3 sequence is CASSQDPNTGELFF.

The J gene is TRBJ1-1, the V gene TRBV5-1; no DNA is available, so the TRBD1 call from TCRdb remains unchecked. The CDR3 loop spans 13 amino acids. Germline CDR1 reads SGHRS; CDR2 reads YFSETQ. CDR3 amino acids: CASSSPGRLEAFF.

This sequence joins TRBV5-4 and TRBJ2-1. The germline gives CDR1 SGHNT, CDR2 YYREEE (reference sequence). The CDR3 sequence is 14 residues long. CDR3 region: CASSLPTGYNEQFF.

The V gene is TRBV7-3, the J gene TRBJ2-2; as DNA is missing, the TRBD2 call by TCRdb cannot be tested. The germline V gene has CDR1 SGHTA and CDR2 FQGTGA. The CDR3 covers 16 residues. The CDR3 is CASSLTGGMNTGELFF.

The genes are TRBV7-2 and TRBJ1-5; the TCRdb D gene call, TRBD1, has no DNA to confirm it. Germline V lookup: CDR1 SGHTA, CDR2 FQGNSA. CDR3 length equals 14 residues. The CDR3 sequence: CASSSRQGSQPQHF.

The rearrangement links TRBV20-1 to TRBJ2-1; TCRdb indicates TRBD2, and absent DNA this call remains unverified. Germline lookup yields CDR1 DFQATT and CDR2 SNEGSKA (reference sequence). The CDR3 is 16 residues long. CDR3 loop: CSAIDRAKSSYNEQFF.

The rearrangement joins TRBV28 to TRBJ1-2. Germline V gene sequence: CDR1 MDHEN, CDR2 SYDVKM. This CDR3 has 14 residues. This chain's CDR3 is CASSWTVANYGYTF.

This clonotype counts as medium-sized by frequency. The CDR3 loop reads CASSPVLTGRSYEQYF. V and J are TRBV18 and TRBJ2-7; TCRdb reports TRBD1, a call that lacks DNA to check it against. CDR1 KGHSH and CDR2 LQKENI come from the germline V gene. CDR3 length: 16 amino acids.

The CDR3 sequence is CASSWGLGIGNEQFF. The V call is TRBV5-1, the J call TRBJ2-1; TCRdb's D gene call, TRBD2, goes unchecked for lack of DNA. This CDR3 has 15 amino acids. The germline V gene encodes CDR1 SGHRS and CDR2 YFSETQ.

The chain carries TRBV7-9 and TRBJ2-7; the TCRdb D gene call, TRBD2, has no DNA to confirm it. The CDR3 is 16 amino acids. Germline loops: CDR1 SEHNR, CDR2 FQNEAQ (reference sequence). The CDR3 region is CASSVGSGAVTYEQYF.

This rearrangement joins TRBV5-1 to TRBJ1-5. The CDR3 has 13 amino acids. In germline, CDR1 is SGHRS, CDR2 YFSETQ. Here the CDR3 reads CASSLAIDQPQHF.